The 13 T cell receptor beta chains below were found in one sample sequenced in a study of siplizumab effects on memory and regulatory T cells. It was at 37°C and for under 7 days that the mixed lymphocyte reaction cells were cocultured. Sequencing used immunoSEQ multiplex PCR; TCRdb keeps in-frame clones, though not all of them. The table shows about 10,000 clones, with around 45% occurring only once. No cognate antigen is known for these TCRs. Sequencing input: CFSE-low (dividing) CD4+ T cells sorted from an allogeneic mixed lymphocyte reaction. These receptors all stem from a human donor in good health; the cells came from an allogeneic mixed lymphocyte reaction.

This clone is medium-sized by share. The chain recombines TRBV6-1 with TRBJ1-6, with D uncertain. From germline, CDR1 is MNHNS and CDR2 SASEGT. CDR3 length: 14 residues. The V end lost 10 bases, the J end lost 13 bases, and 23 bases lay between the germline ends. The CDR3 bases are TGTGCCACCTCAGTCCGGTCCTCGGAGGCTCCCCTCCACTTT. Amino acids: CATSVRSSEAPLHF.

This clone was seen only a few times. The gene calls are TRBV5-5 and TRBJ1-5, with D possibly matching TRBD1 (6 bases). This CDR3 contains 13 residues. Per the germline V gene, CDR1 is SGHKS and CDR2 is YYEKEE (reference sequence). Trimming took 3 bases from V and 4 from J, leaving 8 bases between them. CDR3 in DNA: TGTGCCAGCAGCTCAACAGGGAATCAGCCCCAGCATTTT. Residues: CASSSTGNQPQHF.

This clone occurred once. The V call is TRBV19, the J call TRBJ1-5, with TRBD1 matching 7 bases. The ends lost 2 bases at V and 7 bases at J; junction bases unmatched: 5. The CDR3 spans 14 residues. Germline CDR1 and CDR2: LNHDA and SQIVND (reference sequence). The CDR3 loop is CASSILTGRQPQHF. In nucleotides, the CDR3 is TGTGCCAGTAGTATACTGACAGGGCGGCAGCCCCAGCATTTT.

This clone turned up a few times. V gene TRBV20-1 combines with J gene TRBJ2-4; tentative D call: TRBD2 (6 bases). The CDR3 extends over 10 amino acids. Germline loops: CDR1 DFQATT, CDR2 SNEGSKA (reference sequence). Deletions cut 6 bases from V and 15 bases from J, with 15 bases between. This CDR3 is CSAGGPSRYF. Written as DNA, the CDR3 is TGCAGTGCCGGAGGGCCCTCTCGGTACTTC.

Judged by abundance, this clone is medium-sized. V is TRBV5-1 and J is TRBJ2-4, with D unclear. Trimming removed 9 bases from V and 7 bases from J, with 14 bases in between. This CDR3 region has 12 residues. CDR1 and CDR2 (germline): SGHRS, YFSETQ. The CDR3 nucleotides read TGCGCCAAACCACATGCATGGAACATTCAGTACTTC. Residues: CAKPHAWNIQYF.

The chain employs TRBV7-2 and TRBJ1-6; D gene unclear. From germline, CDR1 is SGHTA and CDR2 FQGNSA. The CDR3 is made up of 13 amino acids. The V and J ends lost 1 base and 9 bases respectively, with 7 bases between them. The CDR3 bases are TGTGCCAGCAGCTTAGAGCGGGTTTCACCCCTCCACTTT. This codes for CASSLERVSPLHF. Supplemented by reference TRBV7-2 and TRBJ1-6, the full variable domain reads GAGVSQSPSNKVTEKGKDVELRCDPISGHTALYWYRQSLGQGLEFLIYFQGNSAPDKSGLPSDRFSAERTGGSVSTLTIQRTQQEDSAVYLCASSLERVSPLHFGNGTRLTVT.

This clone was observed a handful of times. The V gene is TRBV18, the J gene TRBJ2-3; TRBD2 matches 9 bases. Trimming took 4 bases from V and 0 from J; bases not matched to a gene: 11. Germline values: CDR1 KGHSH, CDR2 LQKENI. The CDR3 length is 18 residues. The CDR3 DNA reads as TGTGCCAGCTCACAAAGGACTAGCGAGCGAACTAGCACAGATACGCAGTATTTT. Translated: CASSQRTSERTSTDTQYF.

The chain uses TRBV27 and TRBJ2-3; D is ambiguous. Trimming took off 6 bases at V and 5 bases at J, with 9 bases between the two ends. This CDR3 comprises 12 residues. Looked up from germline, CDR1 is MNHEY and CDR2 is SMNVEV (reference sequence). The CDR3 region is CASSTQGDTQYF. CDR3 in DNA: TGTGCCAGCAGCACACAAGGAGATACGCAGTATTTT.

The V and J genes are TRBV7-6 and TRBJ1-3; TRBD1 aligns across 8 bases. Trimming cost V 5 bases and J 4 bases; bases outside gene matches: 16. The CDR3 runs to 18 residues. CDR1 is SGHVS and CDR2 is FNYEAQ in the germline V gene. The chain's CDR3 is CASSPRQGFGTGGNTIYF. CDR3 coding DNA: TGTGCCAGCAGCCCCAGACAAGGCTTCGGGACAGGAGGAAACACCATATATTTT.

The chain uses TRBV5-4 and TRBJ2-1, with D tentatively TRBD1 or TRBD2 (6 bases each). The CDR3 runs to 14 residues. The V gene's germline CDR1 is SGHNT and CDR2 YYREEE (reference sequence). Trimming removed 4 bases at V and 7 bases at J, with 15 bases between. CDR3 amino acids: CASSGGRRLNEQFF. CDR3 nucleotides: TGTGCCAGCAGCGGGGGGCGCCGTCTTAATGAGCAGTTCTTC.

The chain employs TRBV28 and TRBJ1-5; TRBD1 is a possible D gene (5 bases). Trimming pared 7 bases from V and 5 bases from J, leaving 15 bases between. This CDR3 contains 14 residues. Germline-derived CDR1 and CDR2 are MDHEN and SYDVKM. The CDR3 reads CASNQGSGHQPQHF. DNA of the CDR3: TGTGCCAGCAACCAGGGAAGTGGCCATCAGCCCCAGCATTTT. Full variable domain (missing parts from reference TRBV28 and TRBJ1-5): DVKVTQSSRYLVKRTGEKVFLECVQDMDHENMFWYRQDPGLGLRLIYFSYDVKMKEKGDIPEGYSVSREKKERFSLILESASTNQTSMYLCASNQGSGHQPQHFGDGTRLSIL.

DNA for the CDR3: TGTGCCAGCAGCCTCCGGGACAGGGGCCGCCCCCAGTACTTC. Translating gives CASSLRDRGRPQYF. The chain links TRBV21-1 to TRBJ2-5; the table gives TRBD1 as D, unverified against the DNA. TRBV21-1 represents a pseudogene. The CDR3 sequence is 14 residues long.

This rearrangement joins TRBV5-1 to TRBJ2-5, with D unclear. The CDR3 consists of 13 residues. The V end was cut by 5 bases, the J end by 2 bases, with 10 bases between. Germline loops: CDR1 SGHRS, CDR2 YFSETQ. Written as DNA, the CDR3 is TGCGCCAGCAGTGGTGGCGGACAAGAGACCCAGTACTTC. Amino acids: CASSGGGQETQYF.